The 30 T cell receptor beta chains presented below share a single source sample, sequenced in a study of T cells expressing NK-cell markers (TCRdb year 2020). Library generation was performed with 5' RACE. TCRdb lists the instrument as Illumina HiSeq 2000. After the reads were reprocessed by TCRdb, one entry was made per CDR3 protein sequence, with no DNA. This sample's records show about 440,000 distinct CDR3 sequences. Under 7.5% of the sample goes to the ten largest clones. The material sequenced was blood T cells: a sorted CD56 or NKG2C T cell subset, CD4+ or CD8+ T cells, or bulk PBMC T cells (not recorded which). Source of these receptors: a woman between 18 and 75 years old in good health.

The rearrangement links TRBV29-1 to TRBJ2-3; TCRdb lists TRBD2, though no DNA is available to test this call. The germline gives CDR1 SQVTM, CDR2 ANQGSEA. The CDR3 sequence is 13 residues long. CDR3 sequence reads: CSVEQRLTDTQYF.

The chain carries TRBV24-1 and TRBJ2-1; absent DNA, TCRdb's TRBD2 call cannot be checked. The CDR3 runs 16 residues. Germline V gene data show CDR1 as KGHDR and CDR2 as SFDVKD. This CDR3 reads CATSDRTSGAYNEQFF.

This chain connects TRBV20-1 to TRBJ2-2; TCRdb returns TRBD1, unconfirmable since there is no DNA. This CDR3 has 15 amino acids. Looked up from germline, CDR1 is DFQATT and CDR2 is SNEGSKA (reference sequence). The CDR3 reads CSARDGRGSIGELFF.

The chain uses TRBV6-1 and TRBJ2-5; TCRdb's assignment of TRBD2 cannot be checked, as there is no DNA. Per germline, CDR1 MNHNS and CDR2 SASEGT. This CDR3 contains 18 residues. CDR3 loop: CASSEIVSGTSLQETQYF.

The J gene is TRBJ1-2, the V gene TRBV6-4. Per germline, CDR1 MRHNA and CDR2 SNTAGT. The CDR3 spans 14 residues. The CDR3 protein is CASSEVVGDYGYTF.

The chain carries TRBV5-1 and TRBJ1-6; TCRdb's D call of TRBD1 is untestable without DNA. Germline-derived CDR1 and CDR2 are SGHRS and YFSETQ. This CDR3 has 17 amino acids. Here the CDR3 reads CASAQSGGHSYNSPLHF.

The CDR3: CASRRQGKNTEAFF. This sequence joins TRBV6-1 and TRBJ1-1; the TCRdb D gene call, TRBD1, has no DNA to confirm it. Germline V lookup: CDR1 MNHNS, CDR2 SASEGT. CDR3 length: 14 amino acids.

CDR3 sequence: CASTSRESLGYEQYF. The rearrangement joins TRBV6-2 or TRBV6-3 to TRBJ2-7; TCRdb's D call of TRBD1 is untestable without DNA. The CDR3 has 15 amino acids. Germline CDR1 MNHEY, CDR2 SVGEGT.

The rearrangement links TRBV6-2 or TRBV6-3 to TRBJ2-7; TCRdb designates TRBD1, a call that cannot be tested without DNA. The length of the CDR3 is 14 residues. The germline V gene encodes CDR1 MNHEY and CDR2 SVGEGT. The CDR3 spells CATQGFESSYEQYF.

The chain uses TRBV11-1 and TRBJ2-2; the D call of TRBD1 rests on TCRdb alone, since no DNA is present to check it. The germline V gene encodes CDR1 SGHAT and CDR2 FQDESV (reference sequence). CDR3 length: 13 amino acids. The CDR3 protein is CASSRDRTGELFF.

The V call is TRBV7-6, the J call TRBJ2-1. The CDR3 consists of 14 residues. Germline CDR1 and CDR2: SGHVS and FNYEAQ. CDR3 residues: CASSLAGEYNEQFF.

V gene TRBV12-3 or TRBV12-4 combines with J gene TRBJ2-2; the D call of TRBD1 rests on TCRdb alone, since no DNA is present to check it. The CDR3 is made up of 16 amino acids. The CDR3 sequence is CASSSGQGANTGELFF.

The V call is TRBV12-3 or TRBV12-4, the J call TRBJ2-3. This CDR3 spans 14 amino acids. CDR3 residues: CASSNNRPTDTQYF.

The chain combines TRBV12-3 or TRBV12-4 with TRBJ1-5; TCRdb picks TRBD1, but there is no DNA to check that call. The CDR3 totals 14 residues. The CDR3 reads CAIGQAYSNQPQHF.

V and J are TRBV6-5 and TRBJ2-6. Germline V gene sequence: CDR1 MNHEY, CDR2 SVGAGI. CDR3 length: 15 residues. CDR3: CASSYSGSGANVLTF.

The chain joins TRBV20-1 to TRBJ2-3. Germline values: CDR1 DFQATT, CDR2 SNEGSKA (reference sequence). This CDR3 is built from 12 residues. The CDR3 protein is CSARLGSDTQYF.

The rearrangement links TRBV20-1 to TRBJ1-5. Germline V gives CDR1 DFQATT, CDR2 SNEGSKA (reference sequence). This CDR3 contains 15 residues. CDR3 sequence reads: CSARGSAELIKPQHF.

This chain links TRBV20-1 with TRBJ1-1; absent DNA, TCRdb's TRBD1 call cannot be checked. CDR1 and CDR2 from the germline V gene are DFQATT and SNEGSKA (reference sequence). This CDR3 has 13 amino acids. This chain's CDR3 is CSAIQGANTEAFF.

V usage is TRBV19 and J usage is TRBJ2-1; TCRdb returns TRBD2, unconfirmable since there is no DNA. This CDR3 spans 12 amino acids. CDR1 is LNHDA and CDR2 is SQIVND in the germline V gene (reference sequence). The CDR3 reads CASSISGLALFF.

The chain combines TRBV5-4 with TRBJ1-1. CDR3 length: 16 residues. Germline lookup yields CDR1 SGHNT and CDR2 YYREEE (reference sequence). The CDR3 loop is CASSLARAGLNTEAFF.

The chain has TRBV9 and TRBJ2-7. Germline V lookup: CDR1 SGDLS, CDR2 YYNGEE. The CDR3 consists of 14 residues. The CDR3 protein is CASSGSGFSYEQYF.

V and J are TRBV5-4 and TRBJ2-2; no DNA is available, so the TRBD1 call from TCRdb remains unchecked. The CDR3 runs 16 residues. Germline V gene data show CDR1 as SGHNT and CDR2 as YYREEE (reference sequence). The CDR3 region is CASSWDRGRLTGELFF.

The gene calls are TRBV5-1 and TRBJ2-3; there is no DNA to check the TCRdb D call of TRBD2. The CDR3 consists of 15 residues. CDR1 and CDR2 (germline): SGHRS, YFSETQ. The CDR3 is CASSPGGTSTDTQYF.

The chain is built from TRBV9 and TRBJ2-3; TCRdb reports TRBD1, a call that lacks DNA to check it against. The CDR3 runs 15 residues. The germline gives CDR1 SGDLS, CDR2 YYNGEE. The chain's CDR3 is CASSVEGREADTQYF.

This chain uses TRBV7-2 with TRBJ2-3. This CDR3 contains 14 residues. Germline V gene sequence: CDR1 SGHTA, CDR2 FQGNSA. This CDR3 is CASSLPSYTDTQYF.

V is TRBV7-9 and J is TRBJ2-2; TCRdb's D call of TRBD1 is untestable without DNA. CDR1 and CDR2 from the germline V gene are SEHNR and FQNEAQ (reference sequence). The CDR3 has 16 residues. CDR3 residues: CASIQPGQGAAGELFF.

V is TRBV3-1 and J is TRBJ2-7; with no DNA, the TCRdb D assignment of TRBD1 cannot be verified. This CDR3 contains 13 residues. CDR1 and CDR2 from the germline V gene are LGHDT and YNNKEL (reference sequence). CDR3 loop: CASSHSQGREQYF.

V usage is TRBV20-1 and J usage is TRBJ2-7; TCRdb proposes TRBD1, but this gene call is untestable without DNA. There are 13 residues in the CDR3. Germline-derived CDR1 and CDR2 are DFQATT and SNEGSKA (reference sequence). CDR3 in amino acids: CSARTGLYYEQYF.

The V call is TRBV25-1, the J call TRBJ1-1; the TRBD1 assignment by TCRdb is unverifiable without DNA. Germline V gene lookup returns CDR1 MGHDK and CDR2 SYGVNS. CDR3 length: 15 amino acids. CDR3 residues: CASSEFGGQNTEAFF. Filled out from reference TRBV25-1 and TRBJ1-1, the complete variable domain reads EADIYQTPRYLVIGTGKKITLECSQTMGHDKMYWYQQDPGMELHLIHYSYGVNSTEKGDLSSESTVSRIRTEHFPLTLESARPSHTSQYLCASSEFGGQNTEAFFGQGTRLTVV.

The rearrangement links TRBV11-2 to TRBJ1-4; TCRdb's D call, TRBD1, is unchecked because there is no DNA. Per germline, CDR1 SGHAT and CDR2 FQNNGV. The CDR3 totals 18 residues. The CDR3 spells CASSLDSYRASTNEKLFF.